This T cell receptor beta chain was found in a study of identical twins. Losses at the gene ends were 4 bases for V and 3 bases for J; bases not matched to a gene: 11. CDR3 size: 17 residues. Germline CDR1 and CDR2: SGHRS and YFSETQ. In the case of this clonotype: Its antigen is unidentified.

MiXCR, applied by TCRdb to the 5' RACE reads, yields one record per CDR3 protein. Of hundreds of thousands of distinct CDR3 sequences listed, more than 9% are singletons. The study's findings and limits: Its conclusions, products of cross-sectional statistical analysis, did not come from following the same donors. Twin pairs had excess sharing that was weaker in beta out-of-frame sequences.

These data also formed part of another study, on yellow fever vaccine responses in identical twins.

This receptor was obtained from a woman in her late teens or twenties in good health. The rearrangement links TRBV5-1 to TRBJ2-2; 8 nucleotides match TRBD2. Sequencing was carried out using PBMCs. CDR3 amino acids: CASSPTISGSHTGELFF. The CDR3 nucleotides are TGCGCCAGCAGCCCAACCATAAGCGGGAGCCACACCGGGGAGCTGTTTTTT.